This TCR beta chain was captured by sequencing in a study of cytomegalovirus exposure and HLA in healthy donors. About the study: Early release data held 75 million to 100 million unique TCRs from HLA-typed donors.

Trimming pared 1 base from V and 8 bases from J, leaving 11 bases between. The CDR3 totals 12 residues. Germline-derived CDR1 and CDR2 are GTSNPN and SVGIG (reference sequence). Primers for the PCR totalled 60 Vbeta and 13 Jbeta. Data came from immunoSEQ multiplex PCR; TCRdb stores just in-frame clones and leaves some out. Recorded for this sample: 45,000 to 60,000 clones. The J gene is TRBJ1-2, the V gene TRBV30; TRBD1 might be the D (6 bases). This receptor was obtained from a female donor in good health and CMV-seronegative. The specimen sequenced was PBMCs. In DNA, the CDR3 is TGTGCCTGGAGTGGGGGGGGCGGCGGCTACACCTTC. It specifies CAWSGGGGGYTF. The entire variable domain, with the rest obtained from reference TRBV30 and TRBJ1-2, is as follows: SQTIHQWPATLVQPVGSPLSLECTVEGTSNPNLYWYRQAAGRGLQLLFYSVGIGQISSEVPQNLSASRPQDRQFILSSKKLLLSDSGFYLCAWSGGGGGYTFGSGTRLTVV.